This record looks at one T cell receptor beta chain sequence and its context. The source of the sample is a study of blood T cell repertoires in COVID-19. Background on the study: Italy, Spain and the United States were the sources of the convalescent and acute COVID-19 samples. PBMCs, B-cell-depleted T cells, or T cells provided the cDNA or gDNA that made up the material.

The V gene's germline CDR1 is SGHVS and CDR2 FNYEAQ. V was clipped by 5 bases and J by 7 bases; unmatched bases: 6. The CDR3 spans 14 residues. In the authors' methods: Counts of nucleated cells, estimated from reference gene primer amplification, were obtained. Produced via immunoSEQ multiplex PCR; TCRdb's table is partial and in-frame only. That table supplies the V and J calls and clone size; D and trimming were determined from the DNA. Of more than 10,000 clones in the sample, 73% were seen once. The sequence was obtained from a human donor in a cohort sampled during active COVID-19. The specimen was peripheral blood. V is TRBV7-6 and J is TRBJ2-1; TRBD1 matches at 9 bases. The CDR3 DNA reads TGTGCCAGCAGCAAGGGACAGGGTAGGAATGAGCAGTTCTTC. It codes for CASSKGQGRNEQFF.